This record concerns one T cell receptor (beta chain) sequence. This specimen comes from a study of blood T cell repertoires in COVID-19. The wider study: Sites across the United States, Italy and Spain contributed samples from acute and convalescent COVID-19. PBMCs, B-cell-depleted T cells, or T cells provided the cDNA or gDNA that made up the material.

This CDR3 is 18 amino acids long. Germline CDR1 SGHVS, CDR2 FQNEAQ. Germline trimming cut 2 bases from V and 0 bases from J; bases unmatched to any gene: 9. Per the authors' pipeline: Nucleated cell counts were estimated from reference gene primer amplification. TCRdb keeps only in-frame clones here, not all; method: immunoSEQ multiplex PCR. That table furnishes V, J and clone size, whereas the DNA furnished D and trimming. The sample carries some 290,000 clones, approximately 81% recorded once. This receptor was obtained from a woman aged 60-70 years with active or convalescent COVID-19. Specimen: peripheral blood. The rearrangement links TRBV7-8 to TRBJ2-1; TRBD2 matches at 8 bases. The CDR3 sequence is CASSLNGGGTNSYNEQFF. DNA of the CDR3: TGTGCCAGCAGCTTAAACGGCGGGGGGACGAACTCCTACAATGAGCAGTTCTTC.